Described below is a single T cell receptor beta chain sequence and its context. The PCR had 60 Vbeta and 13 Jbeta primers. Profiling relied on immunoSEQ multiplex PCR, and the TCRdb table lists in-frame clones only, not all of them. This sample yields 95,000 to 100,000 clones, of which around 74% are seen a single time; approximately 2% belongs to the top ten. The sample is drawn from a study of cytomegalovirus exposure and HLA in healthy donors. Sequencing was carried out using PBMCs. This clonotype was sampled from a middle-aged woman in good health and CMV-seronegative.

This chain's CDR3 is CASSLVSAGGSYEQYF. CDR3 DNA: TGTGCCAGCAGCTTAGTTTCAGCGGGGGGTTCCTACGAGCAGTACTTC. The V call is TRBV7-9, the J call TRBJ2-7; TRBD2 matches at 9 bases. CDR1 and CDR2 (germline): SEHNR, FQNEAQ (reference sequence). The CDR3 has 16 amino acids. V shed 1 base and J 1 base; nucleotides not matched to a gene: 5.